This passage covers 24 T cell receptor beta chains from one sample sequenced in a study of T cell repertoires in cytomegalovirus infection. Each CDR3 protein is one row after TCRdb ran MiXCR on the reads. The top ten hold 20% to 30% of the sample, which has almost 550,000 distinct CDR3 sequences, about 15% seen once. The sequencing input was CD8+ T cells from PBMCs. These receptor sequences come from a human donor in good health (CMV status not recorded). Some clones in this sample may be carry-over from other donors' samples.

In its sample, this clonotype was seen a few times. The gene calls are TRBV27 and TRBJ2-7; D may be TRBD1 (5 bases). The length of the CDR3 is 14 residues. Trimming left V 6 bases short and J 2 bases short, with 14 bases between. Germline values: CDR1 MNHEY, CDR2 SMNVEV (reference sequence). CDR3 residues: CASSRASKAYEQYF. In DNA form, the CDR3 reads TGTGCCAGCAGCAGGGCTAGTAAAGCCTACGAGCAGTACTTC.

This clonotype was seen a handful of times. The CDR3 here is CSARTVYGYTF. The CDR3 nucleotides are TGCAGTGCCCGGACAGTCTATGGCTACACCTTC. The chain links TRBV20-1 to TRBJ1-2; D possibly corresponds to TRBD1 (6 bases). Germline loops: CDR1 DFQATT, CDR2 SNEGSKA (reference sequence). The V and J ends lost 6 bases and 4 bases respectively, with 9 bases between them. The CDR3 has 11 residues.

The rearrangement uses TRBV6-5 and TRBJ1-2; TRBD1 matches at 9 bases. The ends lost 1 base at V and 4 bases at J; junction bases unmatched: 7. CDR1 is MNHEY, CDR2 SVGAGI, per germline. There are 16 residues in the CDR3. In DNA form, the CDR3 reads TGTGCCAGCAGTTACTACCAGACAGGGGGGGGCTATGGCTACACCTTC. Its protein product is CASSYYQTGGGYGYTF.

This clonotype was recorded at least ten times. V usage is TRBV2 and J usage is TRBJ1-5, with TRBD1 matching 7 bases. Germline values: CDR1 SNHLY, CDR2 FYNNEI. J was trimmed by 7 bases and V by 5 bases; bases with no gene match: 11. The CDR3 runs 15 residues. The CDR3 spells CASSLHRGGGQPQHF. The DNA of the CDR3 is TGTGCCAGCAGTCTTCACAGGGGCGGGGGCCAGCCCCAGCATTTT.

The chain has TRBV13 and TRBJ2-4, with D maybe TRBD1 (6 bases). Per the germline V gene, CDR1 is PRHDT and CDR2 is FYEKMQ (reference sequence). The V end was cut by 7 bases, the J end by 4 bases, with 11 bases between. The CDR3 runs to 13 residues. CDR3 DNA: TGTGCCAGCAACCAGGGGCAAAAAAACATTCAGTACTTC. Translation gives CASNQGQKNIQYF.

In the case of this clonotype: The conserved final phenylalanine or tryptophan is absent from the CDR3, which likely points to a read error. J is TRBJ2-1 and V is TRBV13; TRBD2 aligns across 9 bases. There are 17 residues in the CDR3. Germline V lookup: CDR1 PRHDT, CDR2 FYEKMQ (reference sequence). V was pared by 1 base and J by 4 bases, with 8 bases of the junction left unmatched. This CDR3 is CASSLEGGTSSYNEQFY. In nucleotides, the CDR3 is TGTGCCAGCAGCTTAGAGGGGGGGACTAGCAGTTACAATGAGCAGTTCTAC.

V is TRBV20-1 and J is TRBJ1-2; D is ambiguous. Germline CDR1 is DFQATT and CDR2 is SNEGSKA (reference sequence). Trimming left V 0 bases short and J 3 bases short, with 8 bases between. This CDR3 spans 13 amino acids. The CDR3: CSARELTYYGYTF. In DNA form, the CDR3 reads TGCAGTGCTAGAGAGCTGACCTACTATGGCTACACCTTC.

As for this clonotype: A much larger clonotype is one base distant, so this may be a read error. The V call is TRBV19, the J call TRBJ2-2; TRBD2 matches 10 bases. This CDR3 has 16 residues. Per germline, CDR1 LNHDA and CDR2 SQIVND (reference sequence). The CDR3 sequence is CATWDLAGDDTGEPFF. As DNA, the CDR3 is TGTGCCACTTGGGATCTAGCGGGGGATGACACCGGGGAGCCGTTTTTT.

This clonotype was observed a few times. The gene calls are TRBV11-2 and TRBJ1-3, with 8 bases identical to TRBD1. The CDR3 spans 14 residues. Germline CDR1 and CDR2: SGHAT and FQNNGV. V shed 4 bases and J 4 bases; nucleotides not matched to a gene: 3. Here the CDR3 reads CASSSGQGGNTIYF. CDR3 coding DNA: TGTGCCAGCAGCTCAGGACAGGGAGGAAACACCATATATTTT.

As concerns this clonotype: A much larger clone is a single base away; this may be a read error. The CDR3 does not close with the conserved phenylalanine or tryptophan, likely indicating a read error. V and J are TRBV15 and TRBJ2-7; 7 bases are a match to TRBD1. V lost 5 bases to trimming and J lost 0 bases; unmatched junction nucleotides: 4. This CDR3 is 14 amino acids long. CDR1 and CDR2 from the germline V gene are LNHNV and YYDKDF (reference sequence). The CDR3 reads CATSDRTGSYEQYL. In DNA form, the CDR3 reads TGTGCCACCAGCGACCGGACAGGCTCCTACGAGCAGTACTTA.

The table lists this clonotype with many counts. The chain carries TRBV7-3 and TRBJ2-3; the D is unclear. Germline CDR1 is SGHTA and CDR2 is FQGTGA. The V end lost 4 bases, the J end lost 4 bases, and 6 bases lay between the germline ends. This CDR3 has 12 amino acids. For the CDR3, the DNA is TGTGCCAGCAGCTCGGGCGCAGATACGCAGTATTTT. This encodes CASSSGADTQYF. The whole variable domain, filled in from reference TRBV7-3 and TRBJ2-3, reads GAGVSQTPSNKVTEKGKYVELRCDPISGHTALYWYRQSLGQGPEFLIYFQGTGAADDSGLPNDRFFAVRPEGSVSTLKIQRTERGDSAVYLCASSSGADTQYFGPGTRLTVL.

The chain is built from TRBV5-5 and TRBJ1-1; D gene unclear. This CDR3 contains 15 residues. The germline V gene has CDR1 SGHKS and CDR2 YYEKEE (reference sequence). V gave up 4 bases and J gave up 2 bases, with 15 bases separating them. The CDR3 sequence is CASSRPVFANTEAFF. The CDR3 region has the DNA TGTGCCAGCAGCCGCCCGGTGTTCGCTAACACTGAAGCTTTCTTT.

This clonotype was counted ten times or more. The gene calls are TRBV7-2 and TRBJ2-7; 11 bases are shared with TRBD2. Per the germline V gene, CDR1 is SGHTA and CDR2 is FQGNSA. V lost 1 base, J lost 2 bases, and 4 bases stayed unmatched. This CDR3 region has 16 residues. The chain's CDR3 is CASSLEASGGTYEQYF. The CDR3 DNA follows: TGTGCCAGCAGCTTAGAGGCTAGCGGGGGGACCTACGAGCAGTACTTC.

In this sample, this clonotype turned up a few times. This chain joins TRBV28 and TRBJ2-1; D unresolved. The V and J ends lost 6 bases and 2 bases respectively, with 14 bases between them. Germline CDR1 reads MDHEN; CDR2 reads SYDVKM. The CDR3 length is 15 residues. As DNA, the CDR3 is TGTGCCAGCAGGTTCGAGCCGCCCCCCTACAATGAGCAGTTCTTC. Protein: CASRFEPPPYNEQFF. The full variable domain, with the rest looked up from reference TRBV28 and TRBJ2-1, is DVKVTQSSRYLVKRTGEKVFLECVQDMDHENMFWYRQDPGLGLRLIYFSYDVKMKEKGDIPEGYSVSREKKERFSLILESASTNQTSMYLCASRFEPPPYNEQFFGPGTRLTVL.

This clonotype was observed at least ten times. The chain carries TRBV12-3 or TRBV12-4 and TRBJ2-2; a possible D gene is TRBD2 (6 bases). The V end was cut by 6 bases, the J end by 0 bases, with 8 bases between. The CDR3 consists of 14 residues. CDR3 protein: CASSGTSNTGELFF. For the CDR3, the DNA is TGTGCCAGCAGCGGGACTTCGAACACCGGGGAGCTGTTTTTT.

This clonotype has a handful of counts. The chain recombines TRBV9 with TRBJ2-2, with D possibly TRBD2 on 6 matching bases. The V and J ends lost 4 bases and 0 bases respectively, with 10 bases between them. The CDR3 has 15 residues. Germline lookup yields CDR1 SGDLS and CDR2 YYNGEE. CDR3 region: CASSPRLANTGELFF. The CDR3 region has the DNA TGTGCCAGCAGCCCCAGACTAGCGAACACCGGGGAGCTGTTTTTT.

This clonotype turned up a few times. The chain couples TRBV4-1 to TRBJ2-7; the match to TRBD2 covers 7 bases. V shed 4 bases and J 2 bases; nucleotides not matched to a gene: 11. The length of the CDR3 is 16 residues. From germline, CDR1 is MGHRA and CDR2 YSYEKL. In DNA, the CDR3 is TGCGCCAGCAGCCCTAGCTCTAGCGGATTCGCCTACGAGCAGTACTTC. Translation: CASSPSSSGFAYEQYF.

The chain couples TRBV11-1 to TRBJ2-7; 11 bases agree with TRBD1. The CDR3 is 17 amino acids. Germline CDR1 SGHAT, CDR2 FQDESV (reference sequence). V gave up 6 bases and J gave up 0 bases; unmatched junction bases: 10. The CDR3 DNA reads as TGTGCCAGCAGTCCCCCCCGTGGGACAGGGGGCTCCTACGAGCAGTACTTC. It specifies CASSPPRGTGGSYEQYF.

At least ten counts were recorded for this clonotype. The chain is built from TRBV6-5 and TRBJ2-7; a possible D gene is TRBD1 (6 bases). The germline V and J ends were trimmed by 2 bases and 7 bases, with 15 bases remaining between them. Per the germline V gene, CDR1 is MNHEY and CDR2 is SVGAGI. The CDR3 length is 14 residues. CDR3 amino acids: CASSYRDKWREQYF. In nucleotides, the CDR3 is TGTGCCAGCAGTTACCGGGACAAGTGGCGGGAGCAGTACTTC.

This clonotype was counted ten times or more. CDR3 in DNA: TGTGCCAGTAGTAAGGGCGAGGGGCGCGGTGCTTTCTTT. This translates into CASSKGEGRGAFF. The chain employs TRBV19 and TRBJ1-1, with a tentative D call TRBD1 (5 bases). Per germline, CDR1 LNHDA and CDR2 SQIVND (reference sequence). The CDR3 has 13 residues. The germline V and J ends were trimmed by 4 bases and 11 bases, with 17 bases remaining between them.

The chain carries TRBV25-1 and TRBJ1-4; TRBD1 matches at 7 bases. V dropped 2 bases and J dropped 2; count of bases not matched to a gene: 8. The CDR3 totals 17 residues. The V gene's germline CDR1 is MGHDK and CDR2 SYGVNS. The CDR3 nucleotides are TGTGCCAGCAGTGAAGCCAAGGGGGCGCAGACTAATGAAAAACTGTTTTTT. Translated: CASSEAKGAQTNEKLFF.

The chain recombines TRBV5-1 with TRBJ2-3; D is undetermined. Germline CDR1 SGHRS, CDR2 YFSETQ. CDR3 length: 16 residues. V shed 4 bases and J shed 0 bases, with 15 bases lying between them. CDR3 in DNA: TGCGCCAGCAGCGACGAACAAACCTTGAGCACAGATACGCAGTATTTT. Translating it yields CASSDEQTLSTDTQYF. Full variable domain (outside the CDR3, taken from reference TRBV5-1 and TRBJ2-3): KAGVTQTPRYLIKTRGQQVTLSCSPISGHRSVSWYQQTPGQGLQFLFEYFSETQRNKGNFPGRFSGRQFSNSRSEMNVSTLELGDSALYLCASSDEQTLSTDTQYFGPGTRLTVL.

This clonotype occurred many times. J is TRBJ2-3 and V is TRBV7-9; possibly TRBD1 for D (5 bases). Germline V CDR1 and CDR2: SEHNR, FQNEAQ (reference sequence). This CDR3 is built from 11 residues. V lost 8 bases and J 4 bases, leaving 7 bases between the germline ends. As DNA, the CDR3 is TGTGCCAGCCAAGGGGCAGATACGCAGTATTTT. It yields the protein CASQGADTQYF.

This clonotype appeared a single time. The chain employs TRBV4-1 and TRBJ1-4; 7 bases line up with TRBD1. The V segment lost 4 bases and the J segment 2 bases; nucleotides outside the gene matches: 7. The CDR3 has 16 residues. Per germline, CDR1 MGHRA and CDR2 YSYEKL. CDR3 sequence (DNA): TGCGCCAGCAGCCGCTCTACAGGGGCGACTAATGAAAAACTGTTTTTT. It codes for CASSRSTGATNEKLFF.